Below, one TCR beta chain is given with its context. This clone has just a few counts. Its antigen is not yet known. No base quality values were provided; no much bigger clone lies one nucleotide off. The cohort consisted of 670 or so healthy bone marrow donors. At the time of sampling, all cohort members were nominally healthy, though unrecorded immune exposures were likely present. The donor tested CMV seronegative and was one of the 352 seronegative cohort members. A peripheral blood sample was provided by each donor, and peripheral blood mononuclear cells were used for TCR beta sequencing. The Qiagen DNeasy Blood Extraction Kit was used to extract genomic DNA from the blood cell samples. This entry is derived from a study of cytomegalovirus exposure and HLA in healthy donors (dated by TCRdb to the late 2010s). In terms of the full investigation: An earlier analysis of around 600 of the donors reported 250 to 300 Gb of sequence data and about 100 million unique TCR beta sequences from approximately 180 million T cells. In a later genetic analysis, genome-wide SNP genotypes for about 55% of the roughly 700 donors were used, and that subset was treated as a discovery cohort. Approximately 310 gigabases of sequencing data and approximately 80 million unique TCR sequences were included in an early release covering over 600 HLA-typed donors. The study aimed to test whether cataloging public T cell receptors could reveal signatures of past pathogen exposure. To study patterns of TCR occurrence, a later analysis re-analyzed previously published TCR beta repertoires from around 670 donors and added high-resolution HLA genotyping. The study used immunosequencing to profile the T cell repertoires of approximately 630 subjects and linked those repertoires to cytomegalovirus serostatus. Donor age, sex, ethnicity and CMV serostatus were compiled alongside the repertoire data. Both class I and class II loci were covered by HLA typing, at four-digit resolution. High-throughput TCR immunosequencing, statistical association of individual TCRs with disease status, and machine learning were combined to predict cytomegalovirus infection status. Across approximately 400 genotyped donors of the cohort, an average of approximately 240,000 unique TCR beta nucleotide sequences per donor were sequenced, and roughly a sixth of those sequences were non-productive. All discovery cohort repertoires had been generated on a single sequencing platform. The genetic ancestry cluster associated with self-reported Caucasian donors included roughly four fifths of the roughly 400 genotyped donors. Along with the approximately 700-subject first cohort, a separate validation cohort of roughly 110 different subjects was used. In an earlier analysis of 500 to 650 of the donors, high-throughput TCR beta sequencing was used to judge whether each TCR beta V gene segment behaved as functional or pseudogenic. Typing coverage differed by locus: A, B, C, DRB1 and DQB1 were typed in about 620-640 donors, DQA1 in 522, DPA1 in around 610, and DPB1 in approximately 450. In the later analysis, no new phenotypic data were used to find candidate immune exposures; instead, reliance was placed on TCR beta sequences and their occurrence across donors. Four or five DR-DQ haplotypes were handled as single units for association and clustering because linkage in the cohort was strong.

Beyond this particular receptor, the publication reports: Across donors, most TCR sequences were observed very rarely, whereas some public TCRs were present in many individuals. CMV serostatus was the only immune exposure information available for the cohort. The classifier was reported to diagnose cytomegalovirus status with high specificity and sensitivity in both the original and validation cohorts. The cohort was sequenced for TCR beta chains only, and without alpha or paired-chain data the features that could be detected were limited. A further reported finding was that TCR beta sequences accurately predicted the HLA-A and HLA-B alleles for most subjects in the first cohort. In the study, approximately 160 TCR beta chains were listed as associated with cytomegalovirus. Specific HLA alleles were associated with over 15,000 TCR beta sequences at a false discovery rate of 0.05 in a later analysis. In a later genetic analysis, fewer N-insertions in productive TCRs were reported among donors in an Asian-associated ancestry cluster than the approximately 710-donor mean. In a later analysis, several top co-occurrence clusters were reported to appear linked to parvovirus B19, influenza, CMV and Epstein-Barr virus. Linkage disequilibrium might explain the correlated functional status among segregating V segments, but an unknown experimental factor could not be excluded. According to a later analysis, most CMV-associated TCR beta chains appeared to be HLA-restricted, and the HLA associations seemed to be driven largely by CMV exposure. A later analysis found that HLA-associated TCR beta chains were more clonally expanded and had lower generation probabilities than equally common non-associated chains. Some IMGT-functional V segments, including TRBV6-2 and TRBV6-3, could not be told apart with the 87-base-pair reads, so those segments were excluded. In an earlier analysis of 587 of the donors, most TCR beta V segments appeared in productive rearrangements about 90% or about 30% of the time, broadly matching IMGT annotations. A cluster of highly shared sequence variants was judged likely to be a technical artifact of the sequencing pipeline. Roughly uniform sequencing depth across donors was assumed in presence/absence analyses, although this assumption may not hold. When HLA alleles, especially DR and DQ, strongly co-occurred, TCR associations were difficult to assign to individual alleles. In a later analysis, TCR association rates were found to vary across HLA loci, with the most associated TCRs seen for DRB1 alleles and the fewest for HLA-C alleles. The authors suggested that the approach could potentially be generalized to other disease states and immunological phenotypes. Over 15 rarely observed V segments, including chromosome 9 orphons, were excluded from the earlier analysis of about 600 of the donors because counts were too low. In a later genetic analysis, a missense DCLRE1C variant was associated with V-gene and J-gene trimming of TCR beta chains, and the association was replicated in an independent cohort. HLA typing was unavailable for some donors at each locus, so association tests used only the typed subset. In vitro tests confirmed that a few of the cytomegalovirus-associated TCR beta chains recognize cytomegalovirus antigens.

Libraries were made using the immunoSEQ multiplex PCR assay. For the multiplex PCR, a mixture combining 60 forward primers for TCR Vbeta segments and 13 reverse primers for TCR Jbeta segments was used. Amplification of the CDR3 region of rearranged TCR beta genes was performed with a multiplex PCR assay on genomic DNA. The Illumina HiSeq System was used to sequence the amplified TCR beta libraries as 87-base-pair reads. The paper's data handling went like this. A later analysis counted about 82 million unique TCR beta chains across the 666 repertoires, and around 9.9 million of these chains were shared by at least two donors. To remove PCR and sequencing errors, raw reads were error-corrected and collapsed into unique sequences using a nearest-neighbor algorithm that merged closely related sequences. CDR3 sequences were aligned to IMGT reference sequences to assign V, D and J gene segments. For a sequence to be retained, at least a six-nucleotide match to both a V gene segment and a J gene segment was required. A rearrangement was called productive if the CDR3 had no stop codons and remained in frame with V and J, and every other rearrangement was called non-productive. Following IMGT convention, CDR3 was defined as the stretch from the second conserved V-encoded cysteine to the conserved J-encoded phenylalanine. Sequences without an unambiguous match to a single V gene segment were excluded from the earlier analysis of several hundred of the donors. In an earlier analysis of 450 to 700 of the donors, V segments were called functional above 56.7% productive rearrangements and were called segregating when the between-donor standard deviation exceeded 5%. To diagnose cytomegalovirus status from the catalog of TCR beta chain sequences, a statistical classification framework was built. V and J gene assignment, in a later analysis, came from comparing TCR nucleotide sequences with IMGT/GENE-DB human TR gene sequences. A later analysis assigned CDR3 sequences and most-parsimonious VDJ recombination scenarios with the TCRdist pipeline. In a later analysis, each TCR beta chain was defined by its CDR3 amino acid sequence together with its V-gene family, and reads without a unique V-gene family were excluded. In a later analysis, fewer than 650 highly shared, low-generation-probability nucleotide sequences were removed to address suspected cross-contamination and a sequencing artifact. For each public chain, a later analysis derived a clonal expansion index from normalized ranks of inferred template counts within each repertoire. A later analysis computed generation probabilities with a VDJ recombination model fitted to out-of-frame rearrangements, and checked the results against IGoR. A later analysis scored TCR-TCR, TCR-HLA and TCR-CMV co-occurrence with hypergeometric tests, applying a repertoire-size bias correction to TCR pairs. False discovery rates were estimated in a later analysis by permuting HLA or CMV assignments 20 times. In a later analysis, co-occurring TCRs were grouped using DBSCAN, and TCRdist sequence similarity was added for clustering within HLA-allele-positive subsets. Repertoires with fewer than 30,000 or more than 120,000 public chains were left out of co-occurrence clustering, as were four to six repertoires with anomalous nucleotide sharing. TCRdb mirrors the immuneACCESS table, restricted to in-frame sequences. Some clones are absent from its copies; in checked studies, under half trace to an unresolved V gene, and the reason for the others is unknown. D and trimming were read from the DNA, whereas the V and J calls and clone size are those reported in that table. Present in this sample are 100,000 to 120,000 clones, around 84% of which were seen just once. The leading ten clones occupy around 1.3% of the sample.

The CDR3 sequence holds 14 residues, the cysteine and phenylalanine included. The retained sequence is limited to the CDR3, 42 bases, with the frame set at the first base. The germline V gene supplies CDR1 MDHEN and CDR2 SYDVKM. This chain joins TRBV28 to TRBJ2-5; 9 central nucleotides agree with TRBD1. The DNA matches TRBJ2-7 better at its end, which makes the J call doubtful. This clonotype was obtained from a man aged 30-40 years in good health and CMV-seronegative. The sequenced material came from PBMCs. CDR3 reads: CASGTDRGIDEQYF. The bases are TGTGCCAGCGGAACCGACAGGGGGATCGACGAGCAGTACTTC.